One sample yielded the 25 T cell receptor beta chains listed below, sequenced in a study of graft-versus-host responses after intestinal transplantation. Sequencing used immunoSEQ multiplex PCR; TCRdb keeps in-frame clones, though not all of them. The sample lists some 43,000 clones; around 96% were seen once. Sequencing used PBMCs, obtained approximately 340 days after intestinal transplant. These receptors originate from a human patient who received an intestinal transplant, so some T cells may come from the graft donor.

The chain couples TRBV2 to TRBJ1-1; 9 bases fit TRBD1. The CDR3 contains 15 residues. In germline, CDR1 is SNHLY, CDR2 FYNNEI. With V trimmed by 6 bases and J by 4 bases, 9 bases remained unmatched. CDR3 region: CASSGEETGGTEAFF. In DNA, the CDR3 is TGTGCCAGCAGCGGTGAGGAGACAGGGGGCACTGAAGCTTTCTTT.

The rearrangement joins TRBV7-7 to TRBJ2-5; D is unclear. V was shortened by 5 bases and J by 2 bases, with 12 bases between the two germline ends. Germline assignment: CDR1 SSHAT and CDR2 FNYEAQ (reference sequence). The CDR3 length is 14 residues. The CDR3 DNA reads as TGTGCCAGCAGCGAAGGATATCCACAAGAGACCCAGTACTTC. It yields the protein CASSEGYPQETQYF.

This chain connects TRBV9 to TRBJ1-1; 7 nucleotides align to TRBD1. V dropped 3 bases and J dropped 11; count of bases not matched to a gene: 7. The CDR3 loop spans 12 amino acids. Germline V gives CDR1 SGDLS, CDR2 YYNGEE. The CDR3 is CASSARGAGAFF. The DNA for the CDR3 is TGTGCCAGCAGCGCCAGGGGGGCTGGGGCTTTCTTT.

V and J are TRBV2 and TRBJ1-2; TRBD1 aligns across 7 bases. Germline CDR1 and CDR2: SNHLY and FYNNEI. Losses at the gene ends were 6 bases for V and 6 bases for J; bases not matched to a gene: 7. This CDR3 has 13 amino acids. The CDR3 nucleotides are TGTGCCAGCAGCCCGACAGGGAATAATGGCTACACCTTC. Its translation: CASSPTGNNGYTF.

This clone has a single count. The V and J genes are TRBV28 and TRBJ1-5; the D is unclear. This CDR3 comprises 15 residues. Germline lookup yields CDR1 MDHEN and CDR2 SYDVKM. Deletions cut 7 bases from V and 7 bases from J, with 20 bases between. CDR3 in amino acids: CASTPLTDLNQPQHF. CDR3 bases: TGTGCCAGCACCCCCTTGACGGATCTTAACCAGCCCCAGCATTTT.

This clone was observed a single time. This chain connects TRBV5-3 to TRBJ2-7; D is perhaps TRBD1 (5 bases). TRBV5-3 is an ORF; its function is uncertain. V was clipped by 0 bases and J by 3 bases, with 19 bases between them. The CDR3 is 17 residues long. The CDR3 bases are TGTGCCAGAAGCTTGGTCCTGGGGCCTTCCCGAATCTACGAGCAGTACTTC. Protein sequence: CARSLVLGPSRIYEQYF.

The J gene is TRBJ1-2, the V gene TRBV18; no clear D. The CDR3 has 13 amino acids. Looked up from germline, CDR1 is KGHSH and CDR2 is LQKENI. The V and J ends lost 3 bases and 4 bases respectively, with 9 bases between them. The CDR3 reads CASSPDGAYGYTF. Written as DNA, the CDR3 is TGTGCCAGCTCACCGGACGGAGCCTATGGCTACACCTTC.

The chain recombines TRBV7-6 with TRBJ1-2; D is ambiguous. Between the trimmed V and J ends, which lost 6 bases and 0 bases, there was a span of 14 bases. The CDR3 sequence is 15 residues long. Germline V gene data show CDR1 as SGHVS and CDR2 as FNYEAQ. CDR3 protein: CASSRGESANYGYTF. The DNA for the CDR3 is TGTGCCAGCAGTCGGGGAGAGTCAGCTAACTATGGCTACACCTTC.

Note on this clone: One junction end does not reproduce the germline sequence, and a read error may be involved. V usage is TRBV30 and J usage is TRBJ2-5; D possibly corresponds to TRBD2 (5 bases). The J call is in doubt because the DNA end fits TRBJ2-7 better. The germline CDR1 and CDR2 sequences are GTSNPN and SVGIG (reference sequence). The CDR3 consists of 12 residues. CDR3 DNA sequence: TGTGCCCGGAGTGGGAGCCCCTACGAGCAGTACTTC. It codes for CARSGSPYEQYF.

V gene TRBV9 combines with J gene TRBJ2-4; 8 bases are a match to TRBD1. The CDR3 loop spans 15 amino acids. Looked up from germline, CDR1 is SGDLS and CDR2 is YYNGEE. V was clipped by 4 bases and J by 5 bases; unmatched bases: 8. The CDR3 nucleotides read TGTGCCAGCAGCAAGAGGACAGGGATTGAAAACATTCAGTACTTC. It yields the protein CASSKRTGIENIQYF.

The gene calls are TRBV7-5 and TRBJ1-5; the table's D call TRBD1 went unverified against the DNA. TRBV7-5 is described as a pseudogene. This CDR3 spans 20 amino acids. The CDR3 DNA reads TGTGTCAGAAGCTTCAACCGGGACAGGGGTTTCGTGTATGGCAATCAGCCCCAGCATTTT. Translating gives CVRSFNRDRGFVYGNQPQHF.

This clone has a single count. This chain joins TRBV5-6 and TRBJ2-7; D unclear. The CDR3 has 13 amino acids. In germline, CDR1 is SGHDT, CDR2 YYEEEE. Trimming took off 0 bases at V and 2 bases at J, with 6 bases between the two ends. The CDR3 loop is CASSLAGTYEQYF. The CDR3 DNA follows: TGTGCCAGCAGCTTGGCGGGCACCTACGAGCAGTACTTC.

The chain links TRBV19 to TRBJ2-1; the D call may be TRBD1 or TRBD2 (6 bases each). The CDR3 is made up of 17 amino acids. Germline V gene data show CDR1 as LNHDA and CDR2 as SQIVND (reference sequence). Trimming stripped 0 bases from V and 7 bases from J, with 19 bases between. For the CDR3, the DNA is TGTGCCAGTAGTATAGATCCGCTGGGGGCGGGGAGGAATGAGCAGTTCTTC. It translates to CASSIDPLGAGRNEQFF.

V gene TRBV6-5 combines with J gene TRBJ1-1; no firm D call. Trimming left V 6 bases short and J 0 bases short, with 2 bases between. The CDR3 totals 11 residues. Germline V gives CDR1 MNHEY, CDR2 SVGAGI. CDR3 coding DNA: TGTGCCAGCAGGGTGAACACTGAAGCTTTCTTT. Translating gives CASRVNTEAFF.

The chain couples TRBV2 to TRBJ2-3; 8 nucleotides match TRBD2. The length of the CDR3 is 15 residues. V was clipped by 4 bases and J by 4 bases; unmatched bases: 7. Looked up from germline, CDR1 is SNHLY and CDR2 is FYNNEI. The CDR3: CASSVSGIRADTQYF. CDR3 sequence (DNA): TGTGCCAGCAGTGTTAGCGGGATCCGCGCAGATACGCAGTATTTT.

The V and J genes are TRBV2 and TRBJ1-1; D call uncertain. The V and J ends lost 6 bases and 7 bases respectively, with 6 bases between them. The length of the CDR3 is 10 residues. The germline V gene encodes CDR1 SNHLY and CDR2 FYNNEI. The CDR3 DNA reads as TGTGCCAGCAGCTTTTTTGAAGCTTTCTTT. This gives the protein CASSFFEAFF. Together with reference TRBV2 and TRBJ1-1, the CDR3 gives the full variable domain: EPEVTQTPSHQVTQMGQEVILRCVPISNHLYFYWYRQILGQKVEFLVSFYNNEISEKSEIFDDQFSVERPDGSNFTLKIRSTKLEDSAMYFCASSFFEAFFGQGTRLTVV.

Worth noting for this clone: Its ends do not fully match the called genes, so a read error is possible. The chain is built from TRBV7-9 and TRBJ2-7; maybe TRBD1 (5 bases). CDR3 length: 13 residues. CDR1 SEHNR and CDR2 FQNEAQ come from the germline V gene (reference sequence). The CDR3 sequence: CACSKKGTYEQYF. For the CDR3, the DNA is TGTGCCTGCAGCAAGAAGGGGACCTACGAGCAGTACTTC. Filled out from reference TRBV7-9 and TRBJ2-7, the complete variable domain reads DTGVSQNPRHKITKRGQNVTFRCDPISEHNRLYWYRQTLGQGPEFLTYFQNEAQLEKSRLLSDRFSAERPKGSFSTLEIQRTEQGDSAMYLCACSKKGTYEQYFGPGTRLTVT.

CDR3: CASSLAIANTDTQYF. For the CDR3, the DNA is TGTGCCAGCAGCTTAGCGATTGCAAACACAGATACGCAGTATTTT. V is TRBV7-9 and J is TRBJ2-3, with D unresolved. Germline V CDR1 and CDR2: SEHNR, FQNEAQ (reference sequence). V was trimmed by 0 bases and J by 2 bases, leaving 9 bases between them. The CDR3 is made up of 15 amino acids.

This sequence joins TRBV27 and TRBJ2-7; TRBD1 matches 9 bases. Germline V lookup: CDR1 MNHEY, CDR2 SMNVEV (reference sequence). V shed 5 bases, J shed 2 bases, and the junction held 10 bases outside the gene matches. CDR3 length equals 16 residues. CDR3: CASSPLGQGTTYEQYF. DNA of the CDR3: TGTGCCAGCAGTCCTTTGGGACAGGGAACAACCTACGAGCAGTACTTC.

The gene calls are TRBV27 and TRBJ2-7, with TRBD1 matching over 11 bases. This CDR3 region has 15 residues. Germline V gives CDR1 MNHEY, CDR2 SMNVEV (reference sequence). Unmatched junction bases numbered 6, after V lost 5 bases and J lost 3 bases. The CDR3 sequence: CASSPEDRGLYEQYF. DNA for the CDR3: TGTGCCAGCAGTCCCGAGGACAGGGGGCTCTACGAGCAGTACTTC.

The chain carries TRBV15 and TRBJ2-3; 9 bases are shared with TRBD2. Germline CDR1 LNHNV, CDR2 YYDKDF (reference sequence). Unmatched junction bases numbered 6, after V lost 0 bases and J lost 5 bases. This CDR3 contains 16 residues. CDR3 in DNA: TGTGCCACCAGCAGAGACTTAGCGGGGGTGGGAGATACGCAGTATTTT. Translating gives CATSRDLAGVGDTQYF.

The chain joins TRBV7-3 to TRBJ2-6, with a tentative D call TRBD2 (5 bases). V was clipped by 3 bases and J by 13 bases, with 16 bases between them. The CDR3 runs to 14 residues. Per the germline V gene, CDR1 is SGHTA and CDR2 is FQGTGA. CDR3 in amino acids: CASSFSQSGGVLTF. For the CDR3, the DNA is TGTGCCAGCAGCTTTTCGCAGTCTGGCGGGGTCCTGACTTTC.

This clone has just one count. The chain links TRBV30 to TRBJ2-1; D perhaps matches TRBD2 (5 bases). This CDR3 is built from 15 residues. V lost 1 base and J 8 bases, leaving 18 bases between the germline ends. Looked up from germline, CDR1 is GTSNPN and CDR2 is SVGIG (reference sequence). The CDR3 nucleotides are TGTGCCTGGAGTGGAAATCTGAGGGCGATATATGAGCAGTTCTTC. Translated: CAWSGNLRAIYEQFF.

The chain has TRBV18 and TRBJ2-2; D call uncertain. The length of the CDR3 is 11 residues. Germline V CDR1 and CDR2: KGHSH, LQKENI. V was cut by 2 bases and J by 6 bases, with 1 base left in between. The CDR3 region is CASSPAGELFF. The CDR3 DNA reads TGTGCCAGCTCACCAGCCGGGGAGCTGTTTTTT.

The gene calls are TRBV10-3 and TRBJ1-2; 12 bases fit TRBD1. There are 16 residues in the CDR3. In germline, CDR1 is ENHRY, CDR2 SYGVKD. V was pared by 6 bases and J by 4 bases, with 9 bases of the junction left unmatched. CDR3 sequence reads: CAIRGDRGQGSYGYTF. DNA for the CDR3: TGTGCCATCAGAGGGGACAGGGGGCAGGGTAGCTATGGCTACACCTTC.